This TCR beta chain comes out of a study of response to subunit inactivated influenza vaccine (dated by TCRdb to the late 2010s). General notes on the study: To follow how T cells responded to a trivalent subunit inactivated influenza vaccine, the researchers relied on deep quantitative profiling of the T cell receptor repertoire.

Library prep was done by RT-PCR. The sequencer was an Illumina HiSeq 2500. The public reads were run again by TCRdb, first through fastp at Q25 and then through MiXCR, and only productive beta chains were kept. Each CDR3 protein appears once, grouped with its most common genes and DNA. The sample records 450,000 to 600,000 distinct CDR3 sequences, roughly 7.6% of which are singletons. The top ten clones comprise under 15% of the sample. This clonotype was seen more than once but under ten times. Its antigen remains undetermined. No base qualities exist here, and no much larger clone lies one base off it. V loses 6 bases at its end and J loses 6 bases; junction bases beyond the gene matches: 6. Reading from cysteine to phenylalanine, the CDR3 counts 15 amino acids. The CDR3 DNA has 45 bases and is translated from base 1. Study-wide findings and limitations: The authors suggested that each seasonal influenza vaccination may recruit only a limited number of new T cells.

The material sequenced was PBMCs from blood, taken 23 months after vaccination. This sequence originates from a man between 45 and 75 years old who received an inactivated influenza vaccine. Donor details come from another sample of the same person, matched by shared clones. The V gene is TRBV12-3 or TRBV12-4 and the J gene is TRBJ2-2; 11 bases in the middle match TRBD2. CDR3 region: CASRYSGGAPGELFF. Here is the DNA: TGTGCCAGCAGATATAGCGGGGGGGCCCCCGGGGAGCTGTTTTTT.